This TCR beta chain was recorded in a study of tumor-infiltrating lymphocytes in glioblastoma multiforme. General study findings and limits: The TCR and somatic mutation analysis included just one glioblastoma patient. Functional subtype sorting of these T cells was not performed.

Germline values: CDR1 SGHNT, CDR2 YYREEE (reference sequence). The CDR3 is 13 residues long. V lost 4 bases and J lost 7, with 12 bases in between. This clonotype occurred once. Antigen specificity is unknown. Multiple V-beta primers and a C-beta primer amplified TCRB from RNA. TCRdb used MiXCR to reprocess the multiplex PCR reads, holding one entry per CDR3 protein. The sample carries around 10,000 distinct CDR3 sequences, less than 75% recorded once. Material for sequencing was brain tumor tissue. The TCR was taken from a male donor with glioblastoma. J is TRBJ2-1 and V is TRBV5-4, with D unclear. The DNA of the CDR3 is TGTGCCAGCAGCGTGCGTGGTGGGAATGAGCAGTTCTTC. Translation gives CASSVRGGNEQFF.